These 20 T cell receptor beta chains were all obtained from the same sample, sequenced in a study of T cell responses to AZD1222 COVID-19 vaccine. Sequencing used immunoSEQ multiplex PCR; TCRdb keeps in-frame clones, though not all of them. The repertoire has around 71,000 clones, about four fifths of them found once; the top ten carry roughly 13%. The starting material was peripheral blood, obtained 28 days after the second AZD1222 dose. The receptors originated from an adult who received the AZD1222 COVID-19 vaccine.

The V gene is TRBV10-3, the J gene TRBJ2-7, with a tentative D call TRBD2 (5 bases). Germline V gives CDR1 ENHRY, CDR2 SYGVKD. This CDR3 has 15 residues. The V end was cut by 6 bases, the J end by 0 bases, with 15 bases between. CDR3 nucleotides: TGTGCCATCAGCCCCGGGGTTAGAAGCTCCTACGAGCAGTACTTC. Translating gives CAISPGVRSSYEQYF.

In this sample, this clone turned up a few times. Here the CDR3 reads CASRQEISNQPQHF. CDR3 DNA: TGTGCCAGCAGACAGGAGATTAGCAATCAGCCCCAGCATTTT. The chain recombines TRBV2 with TRBJ1-5, with D possibly being TRBD1 (5 bases). CDR1 is SNHLY and CDR2 is FYNNEI in the germline V gene. CDR3 size: 14 residues. Between the trimmed V and J ends, which lost 6 bases and 0 bases, there was a span of 9 bases.

The chain is built from TRBV2 and TRBJ1-1; D uncertain. The CDR3 consists of 13 residues. Germline-derived CDR1 and CDR2 are SNHLY and FYNNEI. Trimming removed 10 bases from V and 0 bases from J, with 12 bases in between. The CDR3 DNA reads TGTGCCACCAAGCCTAGTATGAACACTGAAGCTTTCTTT. Translated: CATKPSMNTEAFF.

CDR3 loop: CAWSVLRQVPYEQYF. For the CDR3, the DNA is TGTGCCTGGAGTGTACTTCGACAGGTCCCCTACGAGCAGTACTTC. This sequence joins TRBV30 and TRBJ2-7, with TRBD1 as a possible D gene (6 bases). CDR1 is GTSNPN and CDR2 is SVGIG in the germline V gene (reference sequence). V was trimmed by 0 bases and J by 2 bases, leaving 14 bases between them. The CDR3 totals 15 residues. The full variable domain, completed using reference TRBV30 and TRBJ2-7, is SQTIHQWPATLVQPVGSPLSLECTVEGTSNPNLYWYRQAAGRGLQLLFYSVGIGQISSEVPQNLSASRPQDRQFILSSKKLLLSDSGFYLCAWSVLRQVPYEQYFGPGTRLTVT.

The chain links TRBV5-1 to TRBJ2-3; D is undetermined. This CDR3 has 11 amino acids. V lost 3 bases and J lost 2, with 1 base in between. The V gene's germline CDR1 is SGHRS and CDR2 YFSETQ. CDR3 protein: CASSSTDTQYF. In DNA, the CDR3 is TGCGCCAGCAGCTCCACAGATACGCAGTATTTT. Combining the CDR3 with reference TRBV5-1 and TRBJ2-3 gives the whole variable domain KAGVTQTPRYLIKTRGQQVTLSCSPISGHRSVSWYQQTPGQGLQFLFEYFSETQRNKGNFPGRFSGRQFSNSRSEMNVSTLELGDSALYLCASSSTDTQYFGPGTRLTVL.

V is TRBV30 and J is TRBJ1-3, with D unresolved. The ends were cut back, 6 bases at V and 1 base at J, with 10 bases in the middle. Germline values: CDR1 GTSNPN, CDR2 SVGIG (reference sequence). The CDR3 covers 13 residues. CDR3 DNA: TGTGCCTGCCACCGGGGATCTGGAAACACCATATATTTT. Translation: CACHRGSGNTIYF.

The rearrangement links TRBV9 to TRBJ1-2; TRBD1 matches 10 bases. This CDR3 is 17 amino acids long. Germline V CDR1 and CDR2: SGDLS, YYNGEE. J was trimmed by 4 bases and V by 4 bases; bases with no gene match: 13. CDR3 nucleotide sequence: TGTGCCAGCAGCCCGCGGACAGGGGGGGGAATCGGCTATGGCTACACCTTC. Translation: CASSPRTGGGIGYGYTF.

The chain is built from TRBV20-1 and TRBJ1-5; D uncertain. Germline V CDR1 and CDR2: DFQATT, SNEGSKA (reference sequence). The ends were cut back, 3 bases at V and 0 bases at J, with 6 bases in the middle. The CDR3 loop spans 13 amino acids. The CDR3 here is CSASLNSNQPQHF. CDR3 DNA sequence: TGCAGTGCTAGTCTTAATAGCAATCAGCCCCAGCATTTT.

In nucleotides, the CDR3 is TGTGCCAGCAGCTTAGAAGGACAGGAGACCACCGGGGAGCTGTTTTTT. Protein sequence: CASSLEGQETTGELFF. The chain recombines TRBV7-2 with TRBJ2-2; 7 bases are shared with TRBD1. The CDR3 runs 16 residues. The germline CDR1 and CDR2 sequences are SGHTA and FQGNSA. V lost 1 base to trimming and J lost 4 bases; unmatched junction nucleotides: 6.

The rearrangement uses TRBV3-1 (or the pseudogene TRBV3-2) and TRBJ1-3; D ambiguous. The germline V gene encodes CDR1 LGHDT and CDR2 YNNKEL (reference sequence). The CDR3 spans 20 residues. The germline V and J ends were trimmed by 0 bases and 2 bases, with 23 bases remaining between them. This CDR3 reads CASSQDRRCLEAETGNTIYF. The CDR3 bases are TGTGCCAGCAGCCAAGATAGGAGATGCTTGGAGGCGGAAACTGGAAACACCATATATTTT.

V is TRBV5-1 and J is TRBJ2-1, with 8 bases matching TRBD2. Germline V gene sequence: CDR1 SGHRS, CDR2 YFSETQ. The V segment lost 2 bases and the J segment 4 bases; nucleotides outside the gene matches: 5. The CDR3 covers 15 residues. CDR3: CASSFREGWYNEQFF. CDR3 DNA sequence: TGCGCCAGCAGCTTTCGGGAGGGTTGGTACAATGAGCAGTTCTTC.

The chain joins TRBV5-5 to TRBJ2-1, with D hard to call. The CDR3 sequence is 13 residues long. CDR1 and CDR2 from the germline V gene are SGHKS and YYEKEE (reference sequence). Between the trimmed V and J ends, which lost 7 bases and 1 base, there was a span of 9 bases. The CDR3 loop is CASGKFSYNEQFF. The CDR3 nucleotides read TGTGCCAGCGGGAAGTTTTCCTACAATGAGCAGTTCTTC.

Here the CDR3 reads CASSLGGTNEKLFF. The CDR3 DNA is TGTGCCAGCAGCTTGGGAGGGACTAATGAAAAACTGTTTTTT. This sequence joins TRBV5-4 and TRBJ1-4; no definite D call. V was trimmed by 0 bases and J by 2 bases, leaving 5 bases between them. Germline V lookup: CDR1 SGHNT, CDR2 YYREEE (reference sequence). The CDR3 spans 14 residues.

The rearrangement uses TRBV2 and TRBJ1-2; D call uncertain. Trimming took off 4 bases at V and 3 bases at J, with 15 bases between the two ends. Germline CDR1 is SNHLY and CDR2 is FYNNEI. The CDR3 consists of 15 residues. The CDR3 here is CASSAISRGDYGYTF. CDR3 DNA sequence: TGTGCCAGCAGTGCGATATCCCGGGGAGACTATGGCTACACCTTC. Filled out from reference TRBV2 and TRBJ1-2, the complete variable domain reads EPEVTQTPSHQVTQMGQEVILRCVPISNHLYFYWYRQILGQKVEFLVSFYNNEISEKSEIFDDQFSVERPDGSNFTLKIRSTKLEDSAMYFCASSAISRGDYGYTFGSGTRLTVV.

The chain links TRBV7-6 to TRBJ1-1; perhaps TRBD1 as D (6 bases). CDR3 size: 17 residues. Looked up from germline, CDR1 is SGHVS and CDR2 is FNYEAQ. The V end lost 4 bases, the J end lost 1 base, and 19 bases lay between the germline ends. The DNA of the CDR3 is TGTGCCAGCAGCTCGGGACATTCAACGTGGGGGAACACTGAAGCTTTCTTT. It codes for CASSSGHSTWGNTEAFF.

The V gene is TRBV27, the J gene TRBJ2-7; no clear D. The CDR3 has 11 amino acids. Deletions cut 6 bases from V and 3 bases from J, with 6 bases between. Germline V gene sequence: CDR1 MNHEY, CDR2 SMNVEV (reference sequence). This CDR3 is CASRSGYEQYF. DNA for the CDR3: TGTGCCAGCAGATCGGGCTACGAGCAGTACTTC.

Turning to this clone: One junction end disagrees with the germline gene, perhaps due to a read error. The chain combines TRBV29-1 with TRBJ1-2, with D uncertain. This CDR3 region has 8 residues. Germline V lookup: CDR1 SQVTM, CDR2 ANQGSEA. CDR3 amino acids: CSVEEGHF. CDR3 in DNA: TGCAGCGTTGAGGAAGGTCACTTC. Drawing the rest from reference TRBV29-1 and TRBJ1-2, the complete variable domain is SAVISQKPSRDICQRGTSLTIQCQVDSQVTMMFWYRQQPGQSLTLIATANQGSEATYESGFVIDKFPISRPNLTFSTLTVSNMSPEDSSIYLCSVEEGHFGSGTRLTVV.

The chain joins TRBV7-6 to TRBJ2-4, with 13 bases fitting TRBD2. CDR3 size: 18 residues. The V gene's germline CDR1 is SGHVS and CDR2 FNYEAQ. V lost 1 base to trimming and J lost 0 bases; unmatched junction nucleotides: 3. This CDR3 is CASSLGTSGGLAKNIQYF. For the CDR3, the DNA is TGTGCCAGCAGCTTAGGGACTAGCGGGGGATTAGCCAAAAACATTCAGTACTTC. The whole variable domain, filled in from reference TRBV7-6 and TRBJ2-4, reads GAGVSQSPRYKVTKRGQDVALRCDPISGHVSLYWYRQALGQGPEFLTYFNYEAQQDKSGLPNDRFSAERPEGSISTLTIQRTEQRDSAMYRCASSLGTSGGLAKNIQYFGAGTRLSVL.

This chain uses TRBV5-1 with TRBJ1-4; tentative D call: TRBD1 (5 bases). Germline V gives CDR1 SGHRS, CDR2 YFSETQ. V dropped 0 bases and J dropped 8 bases, with 11 bases sitting between them. This CDR3 region has 14 residues. The CDR3 region is CASSLGRQGEKLFF. CDR3 in DNA: TGCGCCAGCAGCTTGGGAAGGCAGGGAGAAAAACTGTTTTTT. The full variable domain, its missing parts supplied by reference TRBV5-1 and TRBJ1-4, is KAGVTQTPRYLIKTRGQQVTLSCSPISGHRSVSWYQQTPGQGLQFLFEYFSETQRNKGNFPGRFSGRQFSNSRSEMNVSTLELGDSALYLCASSLGRQGEKLFFGSGTQLSVL.

The chain couples TRBV6-5 to TRBJ1-1; 8 nucleotides match TRBD1. Germline V gives CDR1 MNHEY, CDR2 SVGAGI. J lost 1 base, V lost 2 bases, and 0 bases had no gene match. The CDR3 covers 14 residues. CDR3 bases: TGTGCCAGCAGTTACGACAGGGGGAACACTGAAGCTTTCTTT. This encodes CASSYDRGNTEAFF.